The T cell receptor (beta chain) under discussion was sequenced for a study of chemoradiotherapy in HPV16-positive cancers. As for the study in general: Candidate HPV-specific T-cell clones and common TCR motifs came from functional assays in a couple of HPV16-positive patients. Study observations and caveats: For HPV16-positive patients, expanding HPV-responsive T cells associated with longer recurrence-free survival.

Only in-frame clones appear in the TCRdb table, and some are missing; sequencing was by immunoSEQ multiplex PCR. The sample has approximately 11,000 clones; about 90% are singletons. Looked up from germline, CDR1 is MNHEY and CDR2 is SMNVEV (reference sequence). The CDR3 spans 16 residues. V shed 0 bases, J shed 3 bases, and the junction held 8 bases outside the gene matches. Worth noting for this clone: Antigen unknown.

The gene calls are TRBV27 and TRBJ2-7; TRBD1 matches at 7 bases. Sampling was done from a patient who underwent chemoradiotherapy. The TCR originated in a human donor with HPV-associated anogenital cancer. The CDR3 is CASSLSGRGYFYEQYF. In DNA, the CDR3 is TGTGCCAGCAGTTTATCGGGCAGGGGGTACTTCTACGAGCAGTACTTC.